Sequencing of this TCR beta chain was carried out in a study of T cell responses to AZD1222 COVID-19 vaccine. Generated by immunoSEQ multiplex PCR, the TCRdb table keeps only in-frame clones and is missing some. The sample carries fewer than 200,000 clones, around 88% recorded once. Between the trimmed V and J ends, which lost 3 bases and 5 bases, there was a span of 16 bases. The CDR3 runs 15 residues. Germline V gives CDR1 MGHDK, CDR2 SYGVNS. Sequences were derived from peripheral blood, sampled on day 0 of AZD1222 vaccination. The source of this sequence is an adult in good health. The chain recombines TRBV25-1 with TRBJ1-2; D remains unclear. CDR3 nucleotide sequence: TGTGCCAGCAGTGACCCCCTAGGTTGGCAGTATGGCTACACCTTC. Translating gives CASSDPLGWQYGYTF.